These T cell receptor beta chains were read from a single sample in a study of blood T cell repertoires in COVID-19. Data came from immunoSEQ multiplex PCR; TCRdb stores just in-frame clones and leaves some out. The table has fewer than 110,000 clones, just over 90% seen once; the top ten hold 1% to 1.5%. The sequenced material came from peripheral blood. The source of these receptors is a woman in her 30s with acute or convalescent COVID-19. CDR3s include the opening cysteine and the closing phenylalanine or tryptophan. The D gene is left open where the match is weak. Clone size is stated in some rows and not others, as once, few, many or a class when expanded.

j_call | d_call | v_call | clone_size | cdr3_nt | cdr3_aa
TRBJ2-2 | TRBD1 | TRBV18 | . | TGTGCCAGCTCATTGGACAGGCCGAGGAACACCGGGGAGCTGTTTTTT | CASSLDRPRNTGELFF
TRBJ2-2 | . | TRBV7-2 | once | TGTGCCAGCAGCTGGACAAGACTAGCGAACACCGGGGAGCTGTTTTTT | CASSWTRLANTGELFF
TRBJ1-1 | TRBD1 | TRBV18 | once | TGTGCCAGCTTCCGACTCTGGACAGGGCCAGACACTGAAGCTTTCTTT | CASFRLWTGPDTEAFF
TRBJ2-2 | TRBD1 | TRBV24-1 | . | TGTGCCACCAGTCGGAGACAGGGGGCGGAAACCGGGGAGCTGTTTTTT | CATSRRQGAETGELFF
TRBJ2-7 | TRBD2 | TRBV9 | . | TGTGCCAGCAGTCCTAGCGGGCGTTACGAGCAGTACTTC | CASSPSGRYEQYF
TRBJ2-7 | TRBD2 | TRBV7-9 | . | TGTGCCAGCAGCTTAGGGGTGGGAGGGCCCCCCTACGAGCAGTACTTC | CASSLGVGGPPYEQYF
TRBJ1-1 | . | TRBV10-2 | . | TGCGCCAGCAATCGGCGGAGGCGACTGAACACTGAAGCTTTCTTT | CASNRRRRLNTEAFF
TRBJ2-2 | . | TRBV4-2 | . | TGTGCCAGCAGCCAAGTCTTCCTGCGGGAGAACACCGGGGAGCTGTTTTTT | CASSQVFLRENTGELFF
TRBJ1-2 | . | TRBV30 | . | TGTGCCTGGAACCCCGGTCGCGACTATGGCTACACCTTC | CAWNPGRDYGYTF
TRBJ1-6 | . | TRBV27 | . | TGTGCCAGCAGGAGGGACTATAATTCACCCCTCCACTTT | CASRRDYNSPLHF
TRBJ2-7 | . | TRBV4-2 | . | TGTGCCAGCAGCCAGGCCCTTCCCTACGAGCAGTACTTC | CASSQALPYEQYF
TRBJ2-1 | . | TRBV5-1 | . | TGCGCCAGCAGCTTGACCGGGAGCCCCTACAATGAGCAGTTCTTC | CASSLTGSPYNEQFF
TRBJ1-2 | . | TRBV15 | . | TGTGCCACCAGCCAACGCGGGGGCCGTTATGGCTACACCTTC | CATSQRGGRYGYTF
TRBJ1-2 | TRBD1 | TRBV7-2 | . | TGTGCCAGCAGCCCACGGGGTTGGGACAGGGGGCAAGGAGGCTACACCTTC | CASSPRGWDRGQGGYTF
TRBJ1-6 | TRBD1 | TRBV7-8 | . | TGTGCCAGCAGCAACGACAGGGTCCGGTCACCCCTCCACTTT | CASSNDRVRSPLHF
TRBJ1-5 | TRBD1 | TRBV29-1 | . | TGCAGCGTCGCGACAGGGGCAAGCAATCAGCCCCAGCATTTT | CSVATGASNQPQHF
TRBJ1-6 | . | TRBV11-3 | . | TGTGCCAGCAGCTCTGCCGGCCCAGGGGAATCACCCCTCCACTTT | CASSSAGPGESPLHF
TRBJ1-1 | . | TRBV5-4 | . | TGTGCCAGCAGCTTGGGGAGGACGGGGGTGAACACTGAAGCTTTCTTT | CASSLGRTGVNTEAFF
TRBJ1-1 | . | TRBV11-2 | . | TGTGCCAGCAGCTTAGAGGCTAACACTGAAGCTTTCTTT | CASSLEANTEAFF
TRBJ2-2 | . | TRBV4-2 | . | TGTGCCAGCAGCTCCCCCAGGGCCGGGGAGCTGTTTTTT | CASSSPRAGELFF
TRBJ1-1 | . | TRBV28 | . | TGTGCCAGCAGTTTAGAACAAGAGAACACTGAAGCTTTCTTT | CASSLEQENTEAFF
TRBJ2-3 | TRBD1 | TRBV9 | once | TGTGCCAGCAGCGTAGAGGGACAGGGGGCGGGTACGCAGTATTTT | CASSVEGQGAGTQYF
TRBJ1-1 | . | TRBV19 | . | TGTGCCAGTCTCCCACCCCTCTCAGCTGAAGCTTTCTTT | CASLPPLSAEAFF
TRBJ2-7 | . | TRBV2 | . | TGTGCCAGCAGTGTCAGGCGAGGGAATTCCTACGAGCAGTACTTC | CASSVRRGNSYEQYF
TRBJ2-2 | TRBD1 | TRBV7-9 | . | TGTGCCAGCAGCCTGGGGACAGTTAACACCGGGGAGCTGTTTTTT | CASSLGTVNTGELFF
TRBJ1-5 | . | TRBV9 | . | TGTGCCAGCAGCGTATTGGGCGATAGCAATCAGCCCCAGCATTTT | CASSVLGDSNQPQHF
TRBJ1-2 | . | TRBV28 | . | TGTGCCAGCACCCCGGGGGACGACGGCTACACCTTC | CASTPGDDGYTF
TRBJ1-1 | . | TRBV5-4 | once | TGTGCCAGCAGCATTCAGGGTACGAACACTGAAGCTTTCTTT | CASSIQGTNTEAFF
TRBJ1-2 | . | TRBV27 | . | TGTGCCAGCAGTTTTCTCCCGGGACATCTTCTATTC | CASSFLPGHLLF
TRBJ1-2 | . | TRBV11-2 | . | TGTGCCAGCAGCTTAGGGCCAGGGGTAGACTATGGCTACACCTTC | CASSLGPGVDYGYTF
TRBJ1-2 | . | TRBV19 | once | TGTGCCAGTAGTATGCGGGAAGGCGGTGGCTACACCTTC | CASSMREGGGYTF
TRBJ1-2 | TRBD1 | TRBV27 | . | TGTGCCAGCAGCGACAGGGTTCAGCGAGGCGGTGGCTACACCTTC | CASSDRVQRGGGYTF
TRBJ1-6 | . | TRBV7-9 | . | TGTGCCAGCAGCCCCCTAGGGGTGGACAATTCACCCCTCCACTTT | CASSPLGVDNSPLHF
TRBJ2-2 | TRBD2 | TRBV9 | . | TGTGCCAGCAGCTTTAGCGGGAGGGCCGGCACCGGGGAGCTGTTTTTT | CASSFSGRAGTGELFF
TRBJ2-6 | TRBD2 | TRBV7-3 | . | TGTGCCAGCAGCCTCCCGGGGGGCGGGAGGTTTTTGGCGCGCTCTGGGGCCAACGTCCTGACTTTC | CASSLPGGGRFLARSGANVLTF
TRBJ1-3 | . | TRBV11-3 | . | TGTGCCAGCAGCTACCAGGGCCGGAACACCATATATTTT | CASSYQGRNTIYF
TRBJ2-7 | TRBD1 | TRBV11-2 | once | TGTGCCAGCAGCTTAGATTCTTGGGCCAGGGGGCACCGTGAGCAGTACTTC | CASSLDSWARGHREQYF
TRBJ1-2 | . | TRBV2 | . | TGTGCCAGCAAGGACAGATTCTATGGCTACACCTTC | CASKDRFYGYTF
TRBJ1-4 | TRBD1 | TRBV28 | . | TGTGCCAGCAGTTTAATAACCCGCCGGGGACAGGTTAATGAAAAACTGTTTTTT | CASSLITRRGQVNEKLFF
TRBJ2-1 | TRBD1 | TRBV9 | once | TGTGCCAGCAGCGTAGCAGGGGGATCCTACAATGAGCAGTTCTTC | CASSVAGGSYNEQFF
TRBJ1-2 | TRBD1 | TRBV9 | . | TGTGCCAGCAGCGCTGGGACAGAAAAACCTTATGGCTACACCTTC | CASSAGTEKPYGYTF
TRBJ1-1 | . | TRBV25-1 | . | TGTGCCAGCAGCGTAACAGGTGTTGAAGCTTTCTTT | CASSVTGVEAFF
TRBJ1-4 | . | TRBV5-1 | . | TGCGCCAGCAGCTTGGGGACAGCAACTAATGAAAAACTGTTTTTT | CASSLGTATNEKLFF
TRBJ2-1 | . | TRBV28 | once | TGTGCCAGCAGAGGGGGACAACAGGGTCTTCCCTACAATGAGCAGTTCTTC | CASRGGQQGLPYNEQFF
TRBJ2-3 | . | TRBV9 | . | TGTGCCAGCAGCGCGGTGCTAGCAGCAGATACGCAGTATTTT | CASSAVLAADTQYF
TRBJ1-3 | . | TRBV4-1 | . | TGCGCCAGCAGCCCTCAGAACTCTGGAAACACCATATATTTT | CASSPQNSGNTIYF
TRBJ2-1 | . | TRBV9 | . | TGTGCCAGCAGCCCTCGACTGATGAGCTCCTACAATGAGCAGTTCTTC | CASSPRLMSSYNEQFF
TRBJ1-2 | TRBD1 | TRBV5-5 | few | TGTGCCAGCACCTTACAGGGGGCCATTAACTATGGCTACACCTTC | CASTLQGAINYGYTF
TRBJ2-2 | TRBD1 | TRBV5-1 | . | TGCGCCAGCTCGAGACAGGGTCCCGGGGAGCTGTTTTTT | CASSRQGPGELFF
TRBJ2-2 | . | TRBV11-3 | . | TGTGCCAGCAGCTTAGGAACTCTCGGGGAGCTGTTTTTT | CASSLGTLGELFF
TRBJ1-2 | . | TRBV7-2 | . | TGTGCCAGCAGCCTTACCACCAGGGTAGGTGGCTACACCTTC | CASSLTTRVGGYTF
TRBJ1-2 | . | TRBV28 | . | TGTGCCAGCAGTTTAACGCCAGACTATGGCTACACCTTC | CASSLTPDYGYTF
TRBJ1-2 | . | TRBV30 | . | TGTGCCTGGAGTCCTTCCACATACTATGGCTACACCTTC | CAWSPSTYYGYTF
TRBJ2-5 | . | TRBV11-3 | . | TGTGCCAGCAGCTTGGAGGGTCGGGAGACCCAGTACTTC | CASSLEGRETQYF
TRBJ2-7 | . | TRBV6-6 | . | TGTGCCAGCAGTTACGACAGGAGGAACGAGCAGTACTTC | CASSYDRRNEQYF
TRBJ2-5 | . | TRBV4-3 | . | TGCGCCAGCAGCCGCACGGTTCAAGAGACCCAGTACTTC | CASSRTVQETQYF
TRBJ2-3 | TRBD2 | TRBV12-5 | . | TGTGCTAGTGCTCCGGGACTAGCGGGGGGCACAGATACGCAGTATTTT | CASAPGLAGGTDTQYF